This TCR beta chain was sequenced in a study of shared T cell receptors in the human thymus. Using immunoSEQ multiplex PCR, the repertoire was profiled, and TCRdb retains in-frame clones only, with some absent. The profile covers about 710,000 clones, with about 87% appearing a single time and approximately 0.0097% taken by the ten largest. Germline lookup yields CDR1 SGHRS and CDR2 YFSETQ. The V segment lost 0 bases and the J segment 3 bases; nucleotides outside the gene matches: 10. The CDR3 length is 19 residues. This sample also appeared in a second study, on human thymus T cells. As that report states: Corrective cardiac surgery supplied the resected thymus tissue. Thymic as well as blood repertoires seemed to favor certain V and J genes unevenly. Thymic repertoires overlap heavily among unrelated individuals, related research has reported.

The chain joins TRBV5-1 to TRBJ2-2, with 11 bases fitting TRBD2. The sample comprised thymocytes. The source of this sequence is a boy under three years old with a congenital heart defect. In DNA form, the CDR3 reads TGCGCCAGCAGCTTGGCCGGGCTAGCGGGGGGACTCGACACCGGGGAGCTGTTTTTT. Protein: CASSLAGLAGGLDTGELFF.